A single sample is the source of the 31 T cell receptor beta chains below, sequenced in a study of blood T cell repertoires in COVID-19. Clones were sequenced by immunoSEQ multiplex PCR, and TCRdb holds only the in-frame ones, with some missing. Of over 110,000 clones in the sample, more than 65% were seen once. The source material was peripheral blood. These receptors all stem from a man aged 80 or over with acute or convalescent COVID-19.

The rearrangement uses TRBV28 and TRBJ2-7; D is undetermined. The V and J ends lost 6 bases and 8 bases respectively, with 14 bases between them. The CDR3 has 12 residues. Per the germline V gene, CDR1 is MDHEN and CDR2 is SYDVKM. The CDR3 nucleotides are TGTGCCAGCAGCTCTCGTTTCTGGCAGCAGTACTTC. The encoded protein is CASSSRFWQQYF.

This clone was counted at least ten times. This sequence joins TRBV19 and TRBJ1-5; the match to TRBD1 covers 9 bases. CDR3 length: 15 residues. The junction had 8 bases not matched to a gene; V was cut back by 4 bases and J by 7 bases. Looked up from germline, CDR1 is LNHDA and CDR2 is SQIVND (reference sequence). The CDR3 nucleotides read TGTGCCAGTAGTACCGACGGACAGGGGCACCAGCCCCAGCATTTT. This encodes CASSTDGQGHQPQHF.

The chain uses TRBV12-3 or TRBV12-4 and TRBJ1-2, with D possibly matching TRBD1 (5 bases). The CDR3 spans 13 residues. Trimming removed 5 bases from V and 7 bases from J, with 14 bases in between. The CDR3 DNA is TGTGCCAGCAGTCCCCTCAGGGAGGGTGGCTACACCTTC. Translated, it gives CASSPLREGGYTF.

The chain is built from TRBV3-1 (or the pseudogene TRBV3-2) and TRBJ2-7; the D is unclear. The CDR3 has 12 amino acids. Trimming cost V 1 base and J 5 bases, with 6 bases left between them. Per the germline V gene, CDR1 is LGHDT and CDR2 is YNNKEL (reference sequence). CDR3 DNA sequence: TGTGCCAGCAGCCAAGTTGAGCACGAGCAGTACTTC. This translates into CASSQVEHEQYF.

J is TRBJ2-6 and V is TRBV7-2, with 7 bases fitting TRBD1. CDR3 length: 15 amino acids. Germline CDR1 SGHTA, CDR2 FQGNSA. Trimming removed 5 bases from V and 5 bases from J; junction bases left unmatched: 6. The CDR3 is CASSAPGGRANVLTF. DNA of the CDR3: TGTGCCAGCAGCGCCCCAGGGGGAAGGGCCAACGTCCTGACTTTC.

Worth noting for this clone: Other DNA sequences within the sample encode an identical CDR3. The V call is TRBV7-2, the J call TRBJ2-3; maybe TRBD2 (6 bases). CDR3 length: 15 amino acids. Per germline, CDR1 SGHTA and CDR2 FQGNSA. The V gene lost 0 bases and the J gene lost 0 bases, with 7 bases spanning the gap. CDR3 nucleotide sequence: TGTGCCAGCAGCTTAGCTCGGGGGAGCACAGATACGCAGTATTTT. Amino acid sequence: CASSLARGSTDTQYF.

The genes are TRBV6-6 and TRBJ1-2, with 8 bases matching TRBD1. Germline values: CDR1 MNHNY, CDR2 SVGAGI (reference sequence). V lost 5 bases and J lost 4; bases outside the gene matches: 3. The CDR3 extends over 13 amino acids. This CDR3 is CASSITGGYGYTF. CDR3 bases: TGTGCCAGCAGTATAACAGGGGGCTATGGCTACACCTTC.

The genes are TRBV13 and TRBJ2-3; 9 nucleotides line up with TRBD2. This CDR3 has 14 residues. J was trimmed by 2 bases and V by 5 bases; bases with no gene match: 2. The germline CDR1 and CDR2 sequences are PRHDT and FYEKMQ (reference sequence). The CDR3 is CASSRLAATDTQYF. Here the CDR3 DNA reads TGTGCCAGCAGCCGACTAGCGGCCACAGATACGCAGTATTTT.

The rearrangement joins TRBV7-2 to TRBJ2-5, with D hard to call. V was shortened by 2 bases and J by 4 bases, with 5 bases between the two germline ends. The germline CDR1 and CDR2 sequences are SGHTA and FQGNSA. CDR3 length equals 12 residues. CDR3 bases: TGTGCCAGCAGCTTACGAGTAGAGACCCAGTACTTC. Its protein product is CASSLRVETQYF.

V is TRBV7-3 and J is TRBJ2-2; TRBD2 agrees at 8 bases. CDR1 and CDR2 (germline): SGHTA, FQGTGA. This CDR3 has 14 amino acids. Trimming at V came to 2 bases and at J to 6 bases, leaving 2 bases not matched to a gene. CDR3 residues: CASSLGTSAGELFF. The CDR3 DNA is TGTGCCAGCAGCTTAGGGACTAGTGCCGGGGAGCTGTTTTTT.

The chain uses TRBV11-3 and TRBJ2-5; D gene unclear. There are 13 residues in the CDR3. Trimming removed 5 bases from V and 5 bases from J, with 12 bases in between. Germline V gives CDR1 SGHNT, CDR2 YENEEA. The CDR3 loop reads CASSLRLGETQYF. Here the CDR3 DNA reads TGTGCCAGCAGCCTAAGACTTGGGGAGACCCAGTACTTC.

The chain links TRBV4-1 to TRBJ2-7; 7 bases are shared with TRBD2. The CDR3 extends over 13 amino acids. V shed 1 base, J shed 3 bases, and the junction held 0 bases outside the gene matches. The germline CDR1 and CDR2 sequences are MGHRA and YSYEKL. CDR3 coding DNA: TGCGCCAGCAGCCAAGGCGGGGGCTACGAGCAGTACTTC. Amino acids: CASSQGGGYEQYF.

This clone was detected only a few times. The V call is TRBV4-2, the J call TRBJ2-7, with a possible D match to TRBD2 (6 bases). V lost 4 bases and J lost 9, with 13 bases in between. Germline V gene sequence: CDR1 LGHNA, CDR2 YNFKEQ. The CDR3 has 12 residues. Here the CDR3 reads CASSPPGGGQYF. The CDR3 bases are TGTGCCAGCAGCCCCCCCGGGGGAGGGCAGTACTTC.

The chain employs TRBV24-1 and TRBJ2-1, with a tentative D call TRBD2 (5 bases). The CDR3 is 13 residues long. V shed 5 bases and J shed 10 bases, with 14 bases lying between them. Per germline, CDR1 KGHDR and CDR2 SFDVKD. CDR3 in DNA: TGTGCCACCAGTGGCTCGTCACTAGGGGAGCAGTTCTTC. Its protein product is CATSGSSLGEQFF.

The chain has TRBV2 and TRBJ2-2; TRBD1 aligns across 8 bases. The CDR3 runs to 16 residues. V was pared by 0 bases and J by 1 base, with 1 base of the junction left unmatched. Germline loops: CDR1 SNHLY, CDR2 FYNNEI. The CDR3 protein is CASSEAGTGNTGELFF. The CDR3 region has the DNA TGTGCCAGCAGTGAAGCAGGGACAGGGAACACCGGGGAGCTGTTTTTT.

The J gene is TRBJ2-5, the V gene TRBV24-1, with 8 positions matching TRBD2. CDR1 and CDR2 from the germline V gene are KGHDR and SFDVKD. CDR3 length equals 14 residues. The V segment lost 5 bases and the J segment 2 bases; nucleotides outside the gene matches: 3. The CDR3 spells CATSVGGGQETQYF. CDR3 bases: TGTGCCACCAGTGTCGGGGGGGGGCAAGAGACCCAGTACTTC.

The chain has TRBV2 and TRBJ2-1, with 7 bases fitting TRBD1. Germline assignment: CDR1 SNHLY and CDR2 FYNNEI. CDR3 size: 14 residues. V lost 4 bases to trimming and J lost 6 bases; unmatched junction nucleotides: 6. The CDR3 sequence: CASSGQGVSNEQFF. The CDR3 region has the DNA TGTGCCAGCAGTGGACAGGGTGTATCCAATGAGCAGTTCTTC.

This chain links TRBV12-3 or TRBV12-4 with TRBJ2-5, with TRBD2 as a possible D gene (5 bases). Trimming shortened V by 8 bases and J by 2 bases, and 12 bases separated the two germline ends. The CDR3 has 13 amino acids. The CDR3 reads CASGLQSQETQYF. The CDR3, as DNA: TGTGCCAGCGGACTTCAATCACAAGAGACCCAGTACTTC.

The chain uses TRBV2 and TRBJ1-5; 7 positions agree with TRBD1. The V and J ends lost 4 bases and 2 bases, in that order; junction bases with no gene match: 8. CDR3 length: 16 amino acids. Germline V CDR1 and CDR2: SNHLY, FYNNEI. The DNA of the CDR3 is TGTGCCAGCAGTGCCCGACAGGGAAGGGGCAATCAGCCCCAGCATTTT. Encoded protein: CASSARQGRGNQPQHF.

The CDR3 region is CASSPGTWDYEQYF. DNA of the CDR3: TGTGCCAGCAGTCCCGGGACATGGGATTACGAGCAGTACTTC. The chain links TRBV28 to TRBJ2-7; a weak D match, TRBD1 (6 bases). V lost 5 bases, J lost 4 bases, and 15 bases lay in between. The CDR3 loop spans 14 amino acids. Per germline, CDR1 MDHEN and CDR2 SYDVKM.

This clone was recorded only once. This chain joins TRBV4-3 and TRBJ1-1; TRBD1 is a possible D gene (6 bases). Trimming pared 0 bases from V and 0 bases from J, leaving 8 bases between. This CDR3 has 15 residues. In germline, CDR1 is LGHNA, CDR2 YSLEER. The DNA of the CDR3 is TGCGCCAGCAGCCAAGAGGGGGCAGTGAACACTGAAGCTTTCTTT. It translates to CASSQEGAVNTEAFF.

This clone was seen a single time. This chain connects TRBV9 to TRBJ2-3, with TRBD1 as a possible D gene (6 bases). Germline V CDR1 and CDR2: SGDLS, YYNGEE. Trimming took 8 bases from V and 6 from J, leaving 13 bases between them. The CDR3 loop spans 12 amino acids. The CDR3 protein is CARDSHGDTQYF. DNA for the CDR3: TGTGCCAGGGACAGTCATGGGGATACGCAGTATTTT.

CDR3 loop: CASSLRPRREKLFF. The CDR3 nucleotides read TGTGCCAGCAGCTTACGGCCCCGGAGAGAAAAACTGTTTTTT. J is TRBJ1-4 and V is TRBV7-9; no clear D gene. This CDR3 has 14 residues. The V gene's germline CDR1 is SEHNR and CDR2 FQNEAQ (reference sequence). Deletions cut 2 bases from V and 8 bases from J, with 12 bases between.

This clone showed up just once. The chain employs TRBV9 and TRBJ2-5; D may be TRBD2 (6 bases). The CDR3 sequence is 16 residues long. Per the germline V gene, CDR1 is SGDLS and CDR2 is YYNGEE. The germline V and J ends were trimmed by 0 bases and 2 bases, with 14 bases remaining between them. This chain's CDR3 is CASSVGGGWDQETQYF. The CDR3 bases are TGTGCCAGCAGCGTAGGGGGAGGCTGGGATCAAGAGACCCAGTACTTC.

This clone was seen just once. This chain uses TRBV7-8 with TRBJ2-7; the D gene is possibly TRBD1 (6 bases). The V end was cut by 3 bases, the J end by 1 base, with 7 bases between. The germline CDR1 and CDR2 sequences are SGHVS and FQNEAQ. This CDR3 has 13 amino acids. CDR3 sequence (DNA): TGTGCCAGCAGCTTTACAGGGTCCTACGAGCAGTACTTC. This sequence encodes CASSFTGSYEQYF.

The rearrangement joins TRBV7-2 to TRBJ1-5, with 8 bases aligning to TRBD1. CDR1 and CDR2 (germline): SGHTA, FQGNSA. The CDR3 sequence is 15 residues long. The V and J ends lost 2 bases and 5 bases, in that order; junction bases with no gene match: 5. The CDR3 region has the DNA TGTGCCAGCAGCTTAAGACAGGGGCTCTATCAGCCCCAGCATTTT. As protein: CASSLRQGLYQPQHF.

This clone was seen a single time. The chain carries TRBV7-9 and TRBJ1-4; 7 nucleotides align to TRBD1. V gave up 1 base and J gave up 2 bases; unmatched junction bases: 4. The CDR3 is 16 amino acids. CDR1 is SEHNR and CDR2 is FQNEAQ in the germline V gene (reference sequence). In nucleotides, the CDR3 is TGTGCCAGCAGCTTAGTGAGGGGGCTCACTAATGAAAAACTGTTTTTT. Amino acids: CASSLVRGLTNEKLFF.

This clone has a single count. The rearrangement links TRBV9 to TRBJ2-5; D might be TRBD1 (5 bases). There are 14 residues in the CDR3. CDR1 and CDR2 (germline): SGDLS, YYNGEE. Trimming shortened V by 4 bases and J by 5 bases, and 15 bases separated the two germline ends. CDR3 nucleotides: TGTGCCAGCAGCCCCGTAGGGGCCTCGGAGACCCAGTACTTC. It yields the protein CASSPVGASETQYF.

CDR3 coding DNA: TGTGCCAGCAGTTCAAGACAGATTCAAGAGACCCAGTACTTC. The encoded protein is CASSSRQIQETQYF. V usage is TRBV28 and J usage is TRBJ2-5, with D possibly matching TRBD1 (5 bases). CDR1 and CDR2 (germline): MDHEN, SYDVKM. V was shortened by 4 bases and J by 2 bases, with 11 bases between the two germline ends. There are 14 residues in the CDR3. Full variable domain (rest looked up from reference TRBV28 and TRBJ2-5): DVKVTQSSRYLVKRTGEKVFLECVQDMDHENMFWYRQDPGLGLRLIYFSYDVKMKEKGDIPEGYSVSREKKERFSLILESASTNQTSMYLCASSSRQIQETQYFGPGTRLLVL.

CDR3 nucleotide sequence: TGTGCCAGCAGCCCGTATCCGGGACAGGGGGCTCTGAACACTGAAGCTTTCTTT. It specifies CASSPYPGQGALNTEAFF. The V call is TRBV7-9, the J call TRBJ1-1; TRBD1 aligns across 12 bases. The CDR3 runs to 18 residues. Germline V lookup: CDR1 SEHNR, CDR2 FQNEAQ (reference sequence). J lost 0 bases, V lost 5 bases, and 10 bases had no gene match. Full variable domain (remainder filled in from reference TRBV7-9 and TRBJ1-1): DTGVSQNPRHKITKRGQNVTFRCDPISEHNRLYWYRQTLGQGPEFLTYFQNEAQLEKSRLLSDRFSAERPKGSFSTLEIQRTEQGDSAMYLCASSPYPGQGALNTEAFFGQGTRLTVV.

V usage is TRBV6-1 and J usage is TRBJ2-3; 8 bases fit TRBD2. The CDR3 length is 15 residues. Trimming took 9 bases from V and 1 from J; bases not matched to a gene: 9. Germline V gene data show CDR1 as MNHNS and CDR2 as SASEGT. CDR3 amino acids: CASHGVAGRTDTQYF. As DNA, the CDR3 is TGTGCCAGTCACGGGGTAGCGGGGCGCACAGATACGCAGTATTTT.